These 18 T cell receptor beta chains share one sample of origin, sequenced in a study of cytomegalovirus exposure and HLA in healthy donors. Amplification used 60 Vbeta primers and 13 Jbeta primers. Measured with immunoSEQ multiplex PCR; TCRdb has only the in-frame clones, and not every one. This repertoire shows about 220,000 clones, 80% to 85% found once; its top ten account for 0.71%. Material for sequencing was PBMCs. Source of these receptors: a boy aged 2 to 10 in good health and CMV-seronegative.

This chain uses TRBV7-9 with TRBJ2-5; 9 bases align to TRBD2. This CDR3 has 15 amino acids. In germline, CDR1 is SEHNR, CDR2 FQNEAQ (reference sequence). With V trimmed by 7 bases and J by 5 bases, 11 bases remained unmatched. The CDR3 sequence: CASTPQRAGGETQYF. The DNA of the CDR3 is TGTGCCAGCACCCCCCAGAGGGCGGGAGGGGAGACCCAGTACTTC.

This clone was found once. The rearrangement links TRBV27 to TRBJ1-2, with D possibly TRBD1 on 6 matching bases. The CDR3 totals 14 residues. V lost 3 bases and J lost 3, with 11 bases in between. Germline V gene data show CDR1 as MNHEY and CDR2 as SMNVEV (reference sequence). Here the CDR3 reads CASSFHSGDYGYTF. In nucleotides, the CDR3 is TGTGCCAGCAGTTTCCACTCAGGGGACTATGGCTACACCTTC.

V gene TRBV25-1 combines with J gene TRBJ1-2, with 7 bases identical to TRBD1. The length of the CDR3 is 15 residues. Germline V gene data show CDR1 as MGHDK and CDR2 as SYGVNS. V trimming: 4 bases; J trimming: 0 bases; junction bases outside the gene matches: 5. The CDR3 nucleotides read TGTGCCAGCAGTGCCAAGGGGGCCCCTAACTATGGCTACACCTTC. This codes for CASSAKGAPNYGYTF.

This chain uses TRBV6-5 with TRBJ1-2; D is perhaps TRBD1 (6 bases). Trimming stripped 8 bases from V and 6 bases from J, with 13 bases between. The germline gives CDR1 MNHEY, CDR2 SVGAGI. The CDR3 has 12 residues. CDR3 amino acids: CASQDRRNGYTF. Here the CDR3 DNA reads TGTGCCAGCCAAGACAGGAGGAATGGCTACACCTTC.

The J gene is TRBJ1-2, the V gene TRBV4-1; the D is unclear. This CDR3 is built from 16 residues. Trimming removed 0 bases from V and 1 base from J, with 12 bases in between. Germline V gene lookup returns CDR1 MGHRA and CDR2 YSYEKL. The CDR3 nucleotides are TGCGCCAGCAGCCAAGATTCCCCCGCGGGTAACTATGGCTACACCTTC. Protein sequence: CASSQDSPAGNYGYTF.

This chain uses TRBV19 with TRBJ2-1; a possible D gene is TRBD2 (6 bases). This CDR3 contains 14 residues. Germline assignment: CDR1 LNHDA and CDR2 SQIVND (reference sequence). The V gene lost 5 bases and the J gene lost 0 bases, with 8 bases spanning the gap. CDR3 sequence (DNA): TGTGCCAGTAGTCGGGGGAGCTCCTACAATGAGCAGTTCTTC. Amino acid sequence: CASSRGSSYNEQFF.

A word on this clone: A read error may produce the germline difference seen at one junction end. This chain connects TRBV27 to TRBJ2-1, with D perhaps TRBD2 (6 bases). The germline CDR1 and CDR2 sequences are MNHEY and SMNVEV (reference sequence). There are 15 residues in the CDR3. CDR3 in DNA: TGTGCCAGCAGTTTGAACGGGGACTCCTCCAATGAGCAGTTCTTC. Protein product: CASSLNGDSSNEQFF.

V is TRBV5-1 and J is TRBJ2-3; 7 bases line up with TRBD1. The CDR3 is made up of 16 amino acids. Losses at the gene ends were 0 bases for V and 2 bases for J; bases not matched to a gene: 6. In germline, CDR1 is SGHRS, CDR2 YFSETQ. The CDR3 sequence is CASSLDKGANTDTQYF. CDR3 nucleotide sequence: TGCGCCAGCAGCTTGGATAAGGGGGCCAACACAGATACGCAGTATTTT.

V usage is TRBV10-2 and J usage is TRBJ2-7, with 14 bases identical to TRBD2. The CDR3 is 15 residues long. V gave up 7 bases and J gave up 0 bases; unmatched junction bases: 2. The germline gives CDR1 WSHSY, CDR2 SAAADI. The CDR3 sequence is CASTGLAGGSYEQYF. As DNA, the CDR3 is TGCGCCAGCACCGGACTAGCGGGGGGCTCCTACGAGCAGTACTTC.

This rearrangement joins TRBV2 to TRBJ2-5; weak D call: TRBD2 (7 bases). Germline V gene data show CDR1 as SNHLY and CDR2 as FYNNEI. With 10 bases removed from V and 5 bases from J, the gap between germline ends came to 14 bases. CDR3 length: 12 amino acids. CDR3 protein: CATTGGPETQYF. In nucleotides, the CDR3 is TGTGCCACTACCGGGGGGCCCGAGACCCAGTACTTC.

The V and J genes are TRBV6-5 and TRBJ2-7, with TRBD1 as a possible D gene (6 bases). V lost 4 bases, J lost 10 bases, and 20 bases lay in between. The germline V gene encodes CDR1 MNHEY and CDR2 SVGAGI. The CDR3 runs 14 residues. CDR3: CASSSSRDTHPQYF. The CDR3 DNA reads TGTGCCAGCAGTTCCTCTCGGGACACCCACCCCCAGTACTTC.

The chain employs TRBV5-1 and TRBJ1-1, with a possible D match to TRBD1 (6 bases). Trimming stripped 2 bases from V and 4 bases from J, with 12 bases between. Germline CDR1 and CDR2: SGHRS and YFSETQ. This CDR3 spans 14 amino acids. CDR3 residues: CASSLQGEGTEAFF. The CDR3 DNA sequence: TGCGCCAGCAGCTTACAGGGTGAAGGCACTGAAGCTTTCTTT.

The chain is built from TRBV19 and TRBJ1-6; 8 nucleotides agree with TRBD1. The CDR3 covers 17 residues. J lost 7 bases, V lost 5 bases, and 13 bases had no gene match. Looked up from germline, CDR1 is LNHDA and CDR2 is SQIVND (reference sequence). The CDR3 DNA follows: TGTGCCAGTAGTCGGGACAGGAGCAAGAACTTAAATTCACCCCTCCACTTT. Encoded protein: CASSRDRSKNLNSPLHF.

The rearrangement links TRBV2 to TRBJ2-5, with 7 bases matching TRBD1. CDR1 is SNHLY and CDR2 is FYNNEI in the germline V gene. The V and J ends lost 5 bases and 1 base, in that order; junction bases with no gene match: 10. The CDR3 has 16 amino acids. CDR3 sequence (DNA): TGTGCCAGCAGTCGACGACAGGGACGGTCCCAAGAGACCCAGTACTTC. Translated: CASSRRQGRSQETQYF.

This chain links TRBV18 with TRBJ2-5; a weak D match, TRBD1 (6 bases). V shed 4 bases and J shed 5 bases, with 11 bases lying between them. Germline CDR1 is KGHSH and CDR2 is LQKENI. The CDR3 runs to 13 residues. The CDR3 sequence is CASSLTGHETQYF. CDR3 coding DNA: TGTGCCAGCTCACTTACAGGGCACGAGACCCAGTACTTC.

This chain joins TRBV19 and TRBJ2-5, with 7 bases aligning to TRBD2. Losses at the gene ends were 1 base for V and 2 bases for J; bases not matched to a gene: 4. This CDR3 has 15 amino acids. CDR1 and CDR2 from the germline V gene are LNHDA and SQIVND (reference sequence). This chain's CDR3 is CASSIGWGGQETQYF. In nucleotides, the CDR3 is TGTGCCAGTAGTATAGGGTGGGGGGGACAAGAGACCCAGTACTTC.

In DNA, the CDR3 is TGCGCCAGCAGCAGTGGGGGCGCTCGGGAGACCCAGTACTTC. Translated, it gives CASSSGGARETQYF. V is TRBV5-1 and J is TRBJ2-5; possible D gene TRBD1, 6 bases. CDR1 and CDR2 from the germline V gene are SGHRS and YFSETQ. This CDR3 has 14 amino acids. V was shortened by 4 bases and J by 5 bases, with 15 bases between the two germline ends.

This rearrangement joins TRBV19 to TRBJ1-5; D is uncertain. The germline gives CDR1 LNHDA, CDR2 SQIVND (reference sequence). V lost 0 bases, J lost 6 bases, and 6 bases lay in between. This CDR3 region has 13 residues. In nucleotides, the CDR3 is TGTGCCAGTAGTATAGAAGAGGGTCAGCCCCAGCATTTT. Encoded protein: CASSIEEGQPQHF.